The 7 T cell receptor beta chains given below trace back to one sample, sequenced in a study of tumor-infiltrating lymphocytes in oesophageal squamous cell carcinoma. TCRdb called the reads again in MiXCR, with one record for every CDR3 protein. The profile shows 12,000 or so distinct CDR3 sequences, 50% to 60% of them singletons. The specimen sequenced was blood. The source of these receptors is a female donor with esophageal squamous cell carcinoma.

This sequence joins TRBV7-2 and TRBJ2-3; weak D call: TRBD1 (5 bases). The assigned J gene may be wrong: the sequence end matches TRBJ2-1 better. Germline CDR1 and CDR2: SGHTA and FQGNSA. This CDR3 is 15 amino acids long. CDR3 residues: CASSLAGPREDEQFF. DNA of the CDR3: TGTGCCAGCAGCTTAGCCGGACCCAGGGAAGATGAGCAGTTCTTC.

The chain combines TRBV6-1 with TRBJ2-3; D remains ambiguous. CDR1 is MNHNS, CDR2 SASEGT, per germline. The CDR3 loop spans 16 amino acids. The V end was cut by 4 bases, the J end by 1 base, with 15 bases between. CDR3 DNA sequence: TGTGCCAGCAGTGCAGAGATGGGCCTTGGCACAGATACGCAGTATTTT. Protein product: CASSAEMGLGTDTQYF.

The chain is built from TRBV7-3 and TRBJ2-5, with a weak D call TRBD1 (7 bases). The end of the DNA fits TRBJ2-1 better, so the J call may be wrong. CDR1 and CDR2 from the germline V gene are SGHTA and FQGTGA. The CDR3 spans 14 residues. CDR3 sequence (DNA): TGTGCCAGCAGCTTACAGGGGGGTCCCGATGAGCAGTTCTTC. This codes for CASSLQGGPDEQFF.

The sample holds one count of this clonotype. V is TRBV11-2 and J is TRBJ2-1; D gene ambiguous. The better agreement between TRBJ1-2 and the DNA end casts doubt on the J call. The V gene's germline CDR1 is SGHAT and CDR2 FQNNGV. This CDR3 is 14 amino acids long. The CDR3 spells CASSLVWTNYGYTF. The CDR3 bases are TGTGCCAGCAGCTTAGTTTGGACGAACTATGGCTACACCTTC.

The chain links TRBV7-8 to TRBJ1-1; no definite D call. CDR1 and CDR2 from the germline V gene are SGHVS and FQNEAQ. Trimming took 6 bases from V and 4 from J, leaving 6 bases between them. The length of the CDR3 is 11 residues. The CDR3 protein is CASSGGTEAFF. CDR3 bases: TGTGCCAGCAGTGGTGGCACTGAAGCTTTCTTT.

The V and J genes are TRBV7-9 and TRBJ2-4; 8 bases line up with TRBD1. The last part of the DNA fits TRBJ2-5 better; the J call may be wrong. Germline loops: CDR1 SEHNR, CDR2 FQNEAQ (reference sequence). The CDR3 is 13 amino acids. The CDR3: CASSGQGGETQYF. DNA of the CDR3: TGTGCCAGCAGTGGACAGGGCGGGGAGACCCAGTACTTC.

This clonotype has just a few counts. This chain joins TRBV10-3 and TRBJ2-1; TRBD2 agrees at 9 bases. The CDR3 has 15 amino acids. The ends lost 5 bases at V and 4 bases at J; junction bases unmatched: 6. Germline values: CDR1 ENHRY, CDR2 SYGVKD. CDR3 nucleotides: TGTGCCATCAGTCTCGGGAGCGGGGGGTACAATGAGCAGTTCTTC. Encoded protein: CAISLGSGGYNEQFF.